The sequence of this T cell receptor beta chain was determined in a study of technical replicates of blood from a few donors. The CDR3 is 11 amino acids. The germline CDR1 and CDR2 sequences are MNHEY and SVGAGI. V shed 5 bases and J shed 8 bases, with 6 bases lying between them. The repertoire was sequenced with immunoSEQ multiplex PCR; TCRdb's copy has only in-frame clones and lacks some. Found here are about 84,000 clones, 95% to 98% of them singletons; the top ten hold 0.18%. This chain uses TRBV6-5 with TRBJ2-2; D gene ambiguous. This TCR derives from a human donor in good health. Sample: T cells isolated from PBMCs. The CDR3 DNA sequence: TGTGCCAGCAGTCGGCGGGGGGAGCTGTTTTTT. This encodes CASSRRGELFF.